The 7 T cell receptor beta chains given below trace back to one sample, sequenced in a study of blood T cells in healthy people across ages (dated by TCRdb to 2013 to 2016). Libraries were prepared through 5' RACE. TCRdb names Illumina HiSeq 2500 as the instrument used. The second PCR ran for roughly 7 to 11 cycles and used a J-beta primer mix along with a sample-barcoded 5' primer. TCRdb passed the public sequencing reads through fastp at Q25 and MiXCR, retaining productive beta sequences. Rows with one shared CDR3 protein collapse into an entry with the most common genes and DNA. The sample records about 1.6 million distinct CDR3 sequences, about 31% of which are singletons. Roughly 10% of the sample is held by the ten biggest clonotypes. What was sequenced was blood. The receptors originated from a woman under 40 in good health.

Points on this clonotype: The junction departs from the called germline gene at one end, perhaps through a read error. The chain employs TRBV6-1 and TRBJ2-1; TRBD1 matches at 7 bases. Germline V gene data show CDR1 as MNHNS and CDR2 as SASEGT. CDR3 length: 16 residues. The CDR3 is CASNSGTVSSYSEQFF. DNA of the CDR3: TGTGCCAGCAACTCCGGGACAGTTAGCTCCTACAGTGAGCAGTTCTTC.

The chain couples TRBV21-1 to TRBJ2-1; TRBD1 was called by the table and not checked on the DNA. TRBV21-1 is designated a pseudogene. CDR3 length equals 13 residues. CDR3 sequence (DNA): TGTGCCAGCTTTTCGGACAGTTGTAATGAGCAGTTCTTC. Translated: CASFSDSCNEQFF.

V gene TRBV5-1 combines with J gene TRBJ2-1; a weak D match, TRBD1 (6 bases). V was trimmed by 2 bases and J by 8 bases, leaving 8 bases between them. The germline V gene encodes CDR1 SGHRS and CDR2 YFSETQ. This CDR3 is 12 amino acids long. CDR3 DNA sequence: TGCGCCAGCAGCTTTCAGGGGTATGAGCAGTTCTTC. Residues: CASSFQGYEQFF.

The chain combines TRBV6-5 with TRBJ2-2, with TRBD2 matching over 8 bases. The CDR3 runs to 16 residues. After removal of 5 bases from V and 6 bases from J, the junction contained 11 bases not matched to a gene. In germline, CDR1 is MNHEY, CDR2 SVGAGI. Here the CDR3 DNA reads TGTGCCAGCAGTAACCCCCGGCGGGGGGCTGCCGGGGAGCTGTTTTTT. This encodes CASSNPRRGAAGELFF.

This clonotype was counted only a few times. This sequence joins TRBV29-1 and TRBJ2-3, with D hard to call. CDR1 SQVTM and CDR2 ANQGSEA come from the germline V gene. The CDR3 runs 12 residues. V was pared by 4 bases and J by 8 bases, with 13 bases between. CDR3 in DNA: TGCAGCGTTGGCCCGGCAGGTACTACGCAGTATTTT. Protein: CSVGPAGTTQYF.

This clonotype was observed many times. This chain joins TRBV5-1 and TRBJ2-5; TRBD1 is a possible D gene (6 bases). The CDR3 is 14 residues long. V shed 1 base and J shed 2 bases, with 9 bases lying between them. The germline gives CDR1 SGHRS, CDR2 YFSETQ. In DNA form, the CDR3 reads TGCGCCAGCAGCTTGTGGACAGCTCAAGAGACCCAGTACTTC. Protein product: CASSLWTAQETQYF. Filled out from reference TRBV5-1 and TRBJ2-5, the complete variable domain reads KAGVTQTPRYLIKTRGQQVTLSCSPISGHRSVSWYQQTPGQGLQFLFEYFSETQRNKGNFPGRFSGRQFSNSRSEMNVSTLELGDSALYLCASSLWTAQETQYFGPGTRLLVL.

This rearrangement joins TRBV2 to TRBJ2-1; 11 bases align to TRBD1. Germline loops: CDR1 SNHLY, CDR2 FYNNEI. This CDR3 has 16 amino acids. V gave up 8 bases and J gave up 3 bases; unmatched junction bases: 9. CDR3 residues: CASGRGGTGGYNEQFF. For the CDR3, the DNA is TGTGCCAGCGGCCGCGGAGGGACAGGGGGCTACAATGAGCAGTTCTTC.